The 25 T cell receptor beta chains below were found in one sample sequenced in a study of T cells after yellow fever vaccination. TCRdb ran MiXCR on the 5' RACE reads and lists one entry per CDR3 protein. This sample has tens of thousands of distinct CDR3 sequences; approximately 5.9% occur once, and the top ten carry roughly 2.2%. Material: CD4+ T cells sorted from PBMCs, obtained approximately 15 days after the first yellow fever vaccination. The receptors originated from a man younger than 35 who received the YFV17D yellow fever vaccine.

This clonotype was observed a handful of times. The chain combines TRBV5-1 with TRBJ2-5, with a tentative D call TRBD2 (6 bases). Trimming pared 0 bases from V and 4 bases from J, leaving 13 bases between. Germline CDR1 SGHRS, CDR2 YFSETQ. The CDR3 runs to 15 residues. The CDR3 sequence: CASSLATGRGETQYF. The CDR3 nucleotides are TGCGCCAGCAGCTTGGCCACCGGGCGGGGAGAGACCCAGTACTTC.

This clonotype was recorded many times. The rearrangement links TRBV3-1 to TRBJ2-3, with D maybe TRBD2 (7 bases). With 1 base removed from V and 4 bases from J, the gap between germline ends came to 12 bases. CDR1 and CDR2 (germline): LGHDT, YNNKEL (reference sequence). CDR3 length: 15 residues. The CDR3 DNA is TGTGCCAGCAGCCAAGGCGGGGGCCCATCAGATACGCAGTATTTT. It translates to CASSQGGGPSDTQYF.

CDR3 residues: CASAAGAIEKLFF. The CDR3 bases are TGTGCCAGTGCGGCAGGGGCGATTGAAAAACTGTTTTTT. The chain couples TRBV19 to TRBJ1-4; D is possibly TRBD1 (6 bases). The germline gives CDR1 LNHDA, CDR2 SQIVND (reference sequence). The V end was cut by 8 bases, the J end by 7 bases, with 14 bases between. CDR3 length: 13 residues.

In this sample, this clonotype turned up many times. The DNA for the CDR3 is TGTGCCAGCTCACCCCCAGGGCCAAAAGGGGAGACCCAGTACTTC. Amino acid sequence: CASSPPGPKGETQYF. J is TRBJ2-5 and V is TRBV18, with D tentatively TRBD1 (5 bases). Germline-derived CDR1 and CDR2 are KGHSH and LQKENI. Deletions cut 3 bases from V and 5 bases from J, with 16 bases between. CDR3 size: 15 residues.

This clonotype was recorded at least ten times. V usage is TRBV4-2 and J usage is TRBJ1-3; 9 nucleotides align to TRBD1. The germline V gene has CDR1 LGHNA and CDR2 YNFKEQ. V trimming: 6 bases; J trimming: 2 bases; junction bases outside the gene matches: 5. CDR3 size: 15 residues. The chain's CDR3 is CASSTNRGPGNTIYF. The CDR3 region has the DNA TGTGCCAGCAGTACGAACAGGGGGCCTGGAAACACCATATATTTT.

This clonotype was counted many times. V and J are TRBV18 and TRBJ2-3; 9 bases are a match to TRBD2. J lost 2 bases, V lost 1 base, and 7 bases had no gene match. The CDR3 covers 17 residues. Per the germline V gene, CDR1 is KGHSH and CDR2 is LQKENI. CDR3 residues: CASSPRSGGGDTDTQYF. DNA of the CDR3: TGTGCCAGCTCACCACGCTCTGGCGGGGGGGACACAGATACGCAGTATTTT.

This clonotype was recorded many times. The chain employs TRBV7-9 and TRBJ2-7; maybe TRBD2 (5 bases). The V and J ends lost 5 bases and 5 bases respectively, with 10 bases between them. The CDR3 has 12 amino acids. Germline values: CDR1 SEHNR, CDR2 FQNEAQ (reference sequence). Here the CDR3 DNA reads TGTGCCAGCAGCCAAGTTAGCGACGAGCAGTACTTC. Amino acids: CASSQVSDEQYF.

Many counts were recorded for this clonotype. The chain links TRBV10-3 to TRBJ2-7; 10 positions match TRBD2. The length of the CDR3 is 15 residues. Germline loops: CDR1 ENHRY, CDR2 SYGVKD. Losses at the gene ends were 7 bases for V and 3 bases for J; bases not matched to a gene: 9. CDR3 loop: CAITEGLAEIYEQYF. The CDR3 DNA follows: TGTGCCATCACCGAAGGACTAGCGGAGATCTACGAGCAGTACTTC.

In this sample, this clonotype turned up many times. The genes are TRBV3-1 and TRBJ1-2, with D hard to call. The CDR3 has 12 residues. CDR1 and CDR2 (germline): LGHDT, YNNKEL (reference sequence). The V end was cut by 4 bases, the J end by 4 bases, with 7 bases between. The DNA of the CDR3 is TGTGCCAGCAGCCGAGAGTCCTATGGCTACACCTTC. Translated, it gives CASSRESYGYTF. The entire variable domain, with the rest obtained from reference TRBV3-1 and TRBJ1-2, is as follows: DTAVSQTPKYLVTQMGNDKSIKCEQNLGHDTMYWYKQDSKKFLKIMFSYNNKELIINETVPNRFSPKSPDKAHLNLHINSLELGDSAVYFCASSRESYGYTFGSGTRLTVV.

This clonotype was seen a handful of times. The chain joins TRBV20-1 to TRBJ2-1, with a possible D match to TRBD2 (5 bases). V lost 3 bases and J lost 0, with 12 bases in between. The CDR3 has 15 amino acids. Germline V lookup: CDR1 DFQATT, CDR2 SNEGSKA (reference sequence). The CDR3 nucleotides read TGCAGTGCTAGGTTGACGGGGAGCTCCTACAATGAGCAGTTCTTC. Translated: CSARLTGSSYNEQFF.

This clonotype was observed at least ten times. This rearrangement joins TRBV27 to TRBJ2-3; weak D call: TRBD2 (5 bases). This CDR3 comprises 15 residues. The germline CDR1 and CDR2 sequences are MNHEY and SMNVEV (reference sequence). The ends were cut back, 6 bases at V and 3 bases at J, with 16 bases in the middle. This CDR3 reads CASSGWQSGTDTQYF. Written as DNA, the CDR3 is TGTGCCAGCAGCGGCTGGCAGTCGGGAACAGATACGCAGTATTTT.

The table lists this clonotype with many counts. The V gene is TRBV6-5, the J gene TRBJ1-2; 8 bases fit TRBD1. Per germline, CDR1 MNHEY and CDR2 SVGAGI. The CDR3 has 15 amino acids. With 5 bases clipped from V and 0 bases from J, the junction kept 5 bases outside the gene matches. This chain's CDR3 is CASSRRDRTNYGYTF. In DNA form, the CDR3 reads TGTGCCAGCAGTAGACGGGACAGGACTAACTATGGCTACACCTTC.

This clonotype was seen ten or more times. V gene TRBV10-3 combines with J gene TRBJ2-7; unclear D gene. Germline assignment: CDR1 ENHRY and CDR2 SYGVKD. This CDR3 is built from 14 residues. Trimming removed 7 bases from V and 0 bases from J, with 13 bases in between. The CDR3 is CAITDGDRSYEQYF. For the CDR3, the DNA is TGTGCCATCACCGACGGAGACCGCTCCTACGAGCAGTACTTC.

The sample holds many counts of this clonotype. V is TRBV7-3 and J is TRBJ2-1; TRBD1 agrees at 8 bases. Germline assignment: CDR1 SGHTA and CDR2 FQGTGA. With V trimmed by 4 bases and J by 3 bases, 8 bases remained unmatched. The CDR3 contains 16 residues. The CDR3 is CASSSQRQGRYNEQFF. CDR3 in DNA: TGTGCCAGCAGCTCCCAAAGACAGGGGCGCTACAATGAGCAGTTCTTC. Full variable domain (missing parts from reference TRBV7-3 and TRBJ2-1): GAGVSQTPSNKVTEKGKYVELRCDPISGHTALYWYRQSLGQGPEFLIYFQGTGAADDSGLPNDRFFAVRPEGSVSTLKIQRTERGDSAVYLCASSSQRQGRYNEQFFGPGTRLTVL.

This clonotype was counted at least ten times. The chain has TRBV20-1 and TRBJ2-1; 10 bases are shared with TRBD2. Trimming cost V 6 bases and J 5 bases; bases outside gene matches: 7. Germline assignment: CDR1 DFQATT and CDR2 SNEGSKA (reference sequence). This CDR3 comprises 14 residues. The CDR3 sequence is CSAKAGGPNNEQFF. The CDR3 nucleotides read TGCAGTGCCAAAGCGGGGGGGCCAAACAATGAGCAGTTCTTC.

This clonotype was detected ten times or more. The chain joins TRBV18 to TRBJ2-7; D remains unclear. Germline V gene lookup returns CDR1 KGHSH and CDR2 LQKENI. The CDR3 sequence is 13 residues long. CDR3 protein: CATALESTYEQYV. The CDR3 coding sequence is TGTGCTACGGCCTTAGAAAGTACCTACGAGCAGTACGTC.

On this clonotype itself: This may arise from a read error, as a much more abundant clone is one base away. This rearrangement joins TRBV20-1 to TRBJ2-1; TRBD2 agrees at 15 bases. CDR1 and CDR2 from the germline V gene are DFQATT and SNEGSKA (reference sequence). This CDR3 spans 14 amino acids. The CDR3 spells CSSSPGTSGGEQFF. Here the CDR3 DNA reads TGCAGTTCTAGCCCCGGGACTAGCGGGGGGGAGCAGTTCTTC.

This clonotype was found many times. This chain connects TRBV4-1 to TRBJ1-1, with D hard to call. Germline CDR1 and CDR2: MGHRA and YSYEKL. The length of the CDR3 is 18 residues. Trimming left V 1 base short and J 2 bases short, with 20 bases between. The CDR3 protein is CASSQGSHGSTANTEAFF. The CDR3 DNA reads TGCGCCAGCAGCCAAGGATCTCATGGGTCAACAGCAAACACTGAAGCTTTCTTT.

This clonotype showed up many times. The rearrangement links TRBV5-3 to TRBJ1-5, with D possibly matching TRBD1 (6 bases). TRBV5-3 is classed as an ORF, of uncertain function. The CDR3 length is 15 residues. Trimming pared 4 bases from V and 7 bases from J, leaving 18 bases between. CDR3 sequence (DNA): TGTGCCAGAAGCCAGGCCCAGGGGATAAGCCAGCCCCAGCATTTT. Translated, it gives CARSQAQGISQPQHF.

This clonotype has ten or more counts. V and J are TRBV29-1 and TRBJ2-7; 7 bases line up with TRBD1. Germline V gene lookup returns CDR1 SQVTM and CDR2 ANQGSEA. V shed 6 bases and J 6 bases; nucleotides not matched to a gene: 5. The CDR3 consists of 11 residues. In DNA form, the CDR3 reads TGCAGCGTGACCAACAGGGGCGAGCAGTACGTC. Protein: CSVTNRGEQYV.

This clonotype was found many times. This chain connects TRBV6-2 or TRBV6-3 to TRBJ2-6; D not resolved. Germline CDR1 MNHEY, CDR2 SVGEGT. Trimming left V 11 bases short and J 1 base short, with 15 bases between. The CDR3 extends over 15 amino acids. The CDR3 nucleotides read TGTGCCTCCCAGGAACAAGCTTCTGGGGCCAACGTCCTGACTTTC. This sequence encodes CASQEQASGANVLTF.

This clonotype was recorded many times. The rearrangement uses TRBV12-3 or TRBV12-4 and TRBJ2-1, with a tentative D call TRBD2 (6 bases). This CDR3 is built from 15 residues. V gave up 3 bases and J gave up 0 bases, with 9 bases separating them. The chain's CDR3 is CASSFGGFSYNEQFF. The DNA for the CDR3 is TGTGCCAGCAGTTTTGGAGGGTTCTCCTACAATGAGCAGTTCTTC.

Ten or more counts support this clonotype. The rearrangement joins TRBV29-1 to TRBJ2-6, with TRBD1 as a possible D gene (6 bases). This CDR3 region has 16 residues. Germline CDR1 is SQVTM and CDR2 is ANQGSEA. V gave up 3 bases and J gave up 0 bases, with 12 bases separating them. CDR3 residues: CSVERDTDSGANVLTF. The CDR3 DNA reads TGCAGCGTTGAGAGGGACACTGACTCTGGGGCCAACGTCCTGACTTTC.

This clonotype was seen at least ten times. V gene TRBV6-2 or TRBV6-3 combines with J gene TRBJ2-7; D not resolved. Germline assignment: CDR1 MNHEY and CDR2 SVGEGT. The ends were cut back, 8 bases at V and 3 bases at J, with 11 bases in the middle. The CDR3 contains 12 residues. CDR3 DNA sequence: TGTGCCAGCGGGCAAAATGTCTACGAGCAGTACTTC. Encoded protein: CASGQNVYEQYF.

The chain links TRBV7-2 to TRBJ2-3; the D is unclear. The ends were cut back, 2 bases at V and 2 bases at J, with 8 bases in the middle. The CDR3 covers 14 residues. Germline V gives CDR1 SGHTA, CDR2 FQGNSA. The CDR3 DNA reads TGTGCCAGCAGCTTATCGTATGTCACAGATACGCAGTATTTT. Protein product: CASSLSYVTDTQYF.